This T cell receptor beta chain was sequenced during a study of response to subunit inactivated influenza vaccine. General study results and limits: That few new T cells are recruited by each seasonal influenza vaccination was the authors' suggestion.

TCRdb passed the RT-PCR reads through MiXCR, listing each CDR3 protein once. The sample shows around 790,000 distinct CDR3 sequences, roughly 20% of them seen only once. The germline V gene has CDR1 DFQATT and CDR2 SNEGSKA (reference sequence). The CDR3 covers 17 residues. V was clipped by 2 bases and J by 1 base; unmatched bases: 8. This clonotype was seen a handful of times. Its target is unknown. The receptor was derived from a middle-aged man who received an inactivated influenza vaccine. The chain employs TRBV20-1 and TRBJ2-1, with 10 bases matching TRBD2. Sequenced material: PBMCs from blood, taken around 5 days after vaccination. The CDR3 loop is CSARKLGSGGSYNEQFF. The DNA of the CDR3 is TGCAGTGCTAGAAAGCTTGGTAGCGGGGGGTCCTACAATGAGCAGTTCTTC.